Below are 29 T cell receptor beta chains sequenced from a single sample in a study of T cell responses to AZD1222 COVID-19 vaccine. Sequencing was performed with immunoSEQ multiplex PCR; in TCRdb, only in-frame clones are kept and a portion is missing. The table includes roughly 160,000 clones, around 90% detected once. Sequencing used peripheral blood, obtained on day 0 of MenACWY control vaccination. All receptors derive from an adult in good health.

The chain carries TRBV9 and TRBJ1-5; D ambiguous. In germline, CDR1 is SGDLS, CDR2 YYNGEE. The CDR3 runs 15 residues. V lost 6 bases to trimming and J lost 0 bases, with 13 bases between them. DNA of the CDR3: TGTGCCAGCAACGAGGGAGGGTATAGCAATCAGCCCCAGCATTTT. Residues: CASNEGGYSNQPQHF.

The chain joins TRBV6-5 to TRBJ1-2; 7 bases match TRBD1. The CDR3 contains 13 residues. Trimming at V came to 6 bases and at J to 0 bases, leaving 1 base not matched to a gene. Germline lookup yields CDR1 MNHEY and CDR2 SVGAGI. The CDR3 DNA is TGTGCCAGCAGGGGGACAGCTAACTATGGCTACACCTTC. Amino acid sequence: CASRGTANYGYTF.

In this sample, this clone turned up once. V is TRBV7-2 and J is TRBJ2-1, with a tentative D call TRBD1 (6 bases). The CDR3 length is 14 residues. Per germline, CDR1 SGHTA and CDR2 FQGNSA. Trimming took 5 bases from V and 1 from J, leaving 9 bases between them. CDR3 DNA: TGTGCCAGCAGCCAGGACAGTTCCTACAATGAGCAGTTCTTC. As protein: CASSQDSSYNEQFF.

The gene calls are TRBV7-2 and TRBJ1-2, with D possibly TRBD1 on 5 matching bases. There are 16 residues in the CDR3. Germline V lookup: CDR1 SGHTA, CDR2 FQGNSA. Trimming took 8 bases from V and 1 from J, leaving 20 bases between them. Written as DNA, the CDR3 is TGTGCCAGCGCCGAAGCGACTGGGGCCTTTAACTATGGCTACACCTTC. It encodes CASAEATGAFNYGYTF.

This clone was recorded once. J is TRBJ2-1 and V is TRBV4-1, with D perhaps matching TRBD1 (5 bases). V lost 4 bases to trimming and J lost 8 bases, with 9 bases between them. The CDR3 is 12 amino acids. The germline V gene encodes CDR1 MGHRA and CDR2 YSYEKL. The CDR3 reads CASSRRVHEQFF. The CDR3, as DNA: TGCGCCAGCAGCCGCAGGGTTCATGAGCAGTTCTTC.

The chain links TRBV5-1 to TRBJ1-2; TRBD1 is a possible D gene (6 bases). V lost 4 bases and J lost 6, with 13 bases in between. Per the germline V gene, CDR1 is SGHRS and CDR2 is YFSETQ. This CDR3 comprises 13 residues. DNA for the CDR3: TGCGCCAGCAGCGAACAGGGCCAGGATGGCTACACCTTC. It codes for CASSEQGQDGYTF. The full variable domain, completed using reference TRBV5-1 and TRBJ1-2, is KAGVTQTPRYLIKTRGQQVTLSCSPISGHRSVSWYQQTPGQGLQFLFEYFSETQRNKGNFPGRFSGRQFSNSRSEMNVSTLELGDSALYLCASSEQGQDGYTFGSGTRLTVV.

This rearrangement joins TRBV2 to TRBJ2-7, with 7 bases lining up with TRBD2. This CDR3 is 15 amino acids long. With V trimmed by 3 bases and J by 5 bases, 10 bases remained unmatched. Germline V gene sequence: CDR1 SNHLY, CDR2 FYNNEI. The CDR3 nucleotides are TGTGCCAGCAGTGAGGGAAGGACTAGGTCCCACGAGCAGTACTTC. It codes for CASSEGRTRSHEQYF.

The gene calls are TRBV7-9 and TRBJ1-6; possible D gene TRBD1, 6 bases. Germline CDR1 reads SEHNR; CDR2 reads FQNEAQ (reference sequence). V gave up 1 base and J gave up 8 bases, with 18 bases separating them. The CDR3 has 17 amino acids. The CDR3: CASSLDQTGRWDSPLHF. CDR3 DNA sequence: TGTGCCAGCAGCTTAGACCAGACAGGAAGATGGGATTCACCCCTCCACTTT.

This sequence joins TRBV29-1 and TRBJ1-4; D perhaps matches TRBD1 (5 bases). The CDR3 totals 12 residues. V dropped 7 bases and J dropped 7 bases, with 13 bases sitting between them. CDR1 is SQVTM, CDR2 ANQGSEA, per germline. In nucleotides, the CDR3 is TGCAGCGCCGGGGCGGGGGGTGAAAAACTGTTTTTT. Translated: CSAGAGGEKLFF.

J is TRBJ1-1 and V is TRBV6-2 or TRBV6-3, with D unclear. The CDR3 extends over 11 amino acids. Germline V gives CDR1 MNHEY, CDR2 SVGEGT. Deletions cut 2 bases from V and 6 bases from J, with 4 bases between. This CDR3 is CASSYLSEAFF. Written as DNA, the CDR3 is TGTGCCAGCAGTTACCTTTCTGAAGCTTTCTTT.

The chain carries TRBV7-8 and TRBJ2-7; D unresolved. The V gene lost 1 base and the J gene lost 6 bases, with 4 bases spanning the gap. The CDR3 has 11 residues. Germline V gene data show CDR1 as SGHVS and CDR2 as FQNEAQ. The CDR3 nucleotides read TGTGCCAGCAGCTTAGGAACCGAGCAGTACTTC. Its translation is CASSLGTEQYF.

J is TRBJ1-2 and V is TRBV24-1; 7 bases line up with TRBD1. The CDR3 is made up of 14 amino acids. Per the germline V gene, CDR1 is KGHDR and CDR2 is SFDVKD. Trimming removed 4 bases from V and 3 bases from J; junction bases left unmatched: 4. The CDR3 DNA reads TGTGCCACCAGTGAACCTGGACAGGACTATGGCTACACCTTC. Translation gives CATSEPGQDYGYTF.

The chain is built from TRBV5-1 and TRBJ1-6, with D perhaps matching TRBD1 (6 bases). The V end lost 1 base, the J end lost 10 bases, and 18 bases lay between the germline ends. Germline CDR1 is SGHRS and CDR2 is YFSETQ. The CDR3 spans 16 residues. In DNA form, the CDR3 reads TGCGCCAGCAGCTTGAACTTACAGGGTATAGGGTCACCCCTCCACTTT. Translated: CASSLNLQGIGSPLHF.

The rearrangement joins TRBV20-1 to TRBJ2-7; perhaps TRBD1 as D (5 bases). Germline assignment: CDR1 DFQATT and CDR2 SNEGSKA (reference sequence). V dropped 3 bases and J dropped 5 bases, with 11 bases sitting between them. The CDR3 spans 12 residues. CDR3 sequence (DNA): TGCAGTGCTAGTCCAGGGCTGAACGAGCAGTACTTC. Its protein is CSASPGLNEQYF.

This clone was seen a handful of times. This sequence joins TRBV14 and TRBJ2-7; no definite D call. The CDR3 consists of 13 residues. The germline gives CDR1 SGHDN, CDR2 FVKESK. Trimming shortened V by 5 bases and J by 6 bases, and 14 bases separated the two germline ends. The CDR3 region is CASSFGPAIEQYF. The CDR3 DNA reads as TGTGCCAGCAGCTTTGGACCCGCTATCGAGCAGTACTTC. The whole variable domain, filled in from reference TRBV14 and TRBJ2-7, reads EAGVTQFPSHSVIEKGQTVTLRCDPISGHDNLYWYRRVMGKEIKFLLHFVKESKQDESGMPNNRFLAERTGGTYSTLKVQPAELEDSGVYFCASSFGPAIEQYFGPGTRLTVT.

This chain links TRBV5-5 with TRBJ2-3; 11 bases fit TRBD2. V lost 7 bases, J lost 4 bases, and 8 bases stayed unmatched. This CDR3 has 15 residues. Looked up from germline, CDR1 is SGHKS and CDR2 is YYEKEE (reference sequence). The CDR3 sequence is CASCRTSGRSDTQYF. CDR3 DNA sequence: TGTGCCAGCTGCCGAACTAGCGGGAGATCAGATACGCAGTATTTT.

This clone was observed once. V gene TRBV28 combines with J gene TRBJ1-2; the D is unclear. The length of the CDR3 is 12 residues. Germline V lookup: CDR1 MDHEN, CDR2 SYDVKM. V lost 8 bases, J lost 0 bases, and 7 bases lay in between. CDR3 sequence: CASGTANYGYTF. The CDR3 DNA follows: TGTGCCAGCGGTACCGCTAACTATGGCTACACCTTC.

This clone was observed a single time. The chain recombines TRBV5-5 with TRBJ2-7; D uncertain. The germline CDR1 and CDR2 sequences are SGHKS and YYEKEE (reference sequence). The CDR3 sequence is 19 residues long. V dropped 5 bases and J dropped 0 bases, with 27 bases sitting between them. The chain's CDR3 is CASSFSPLQRTDVSYEQYF. The CDR3 bases are TGTGCCAGCAGTTTCTCCCCTCTACAGAGGACGGACGTCTCCTACGAGCAGTACTTC.

The rearrangement joins TRBV5-6 to TRBJ1-2, with a possible D match to TRBD1 (6 bases). The CDR3 is made up of 14 amino acids. V lost 6 bases to trimming and J lost 4 bases, with 16 bases between them. In germline, CDR1 is SGHDT, CDR2 YYEEEE. In DNA, the CDR3 is TGTGCCAGCACCCCTGGACAGAGAGTCTATGGCTACACCTTC. Its protein is CASTPGQRVYGYTF.

The chain employs TRBV6-5 and TRBJ1-6; no firm D call. The germline V and J ends were trimmed by 6 bases and 3 bases, with 6 bases remaining between them. This CDR3 is 13 amino acids long. Germline-derived CDR1 and CDR2 are MNHEY and SVGAGI. This CDR3 reads CASRKVYNSPLHF. The DNA for the CDR3 is TGTGCCAGCAGGAAGGTCTATAATTCACCCCTCCACTTT.

The rearrangement uses TRBV19 and TRBJ2-5, with D unresolved. The V end was cut by 3 bases, the J end by 2 bases, with 7 bases between. Germline CDR1 LNHDA, CDR2 SQIVND (reference sequence). This CDR3 contains 13 residues. CDR3 loop: CASSMSGQETQYF. The CDR3 DNA follows: TGTGCCAGTAGTATGTCTGGACAAGAGACCCAGTACTTC. Full variable domain (rest looked up from reference TRBV19 and TRBJ2-5): DGGITQSPKYLFRKEGQNVTLSCEQNLNHDAMYWYRQDPGQGLRLIYYSQIVNDFQKGDIAEGYSVSREKKESFPLTVTSAQKNPTAFYLCASSMSGQETQYFGPGTRLLVL.

The J gene is TRBJ1-2, the V gene TRBV6-5; no clear D gene. Germline V gene sequence: CDR1 MNHEY, CDR2 SVGAGI. The CDR3 spans 14 residues. V shed 3 bases and J shed 2 bases, with 10 bases lying between them. The CDR3 loop is CASSYSPANYGYTF. For the CDR3, the DNA is TGTGCCAGCAGTTATTCCCCGGCCAACTATGGCTACACCTTC.

In its sample, this clone was seen a few times. The genes are TRBV5-1 and TRBJ1-2; the match to TRBD1 covers 8 bases. The CDR3 has 17 residues. CDR1 SGHRS and CDR2 YFSETQ come from the germline V gene. J was trimmed by 6 bases and V by 4 bases; bases with no gene match: 17. For the CDR3, the DNA is TGCGCCAGCAGCGTAGGAGGGGGACCGACAGGGGTGGATGGCTACACCTTC. Protein: CASSVGGGPTGVDGYTF.

This chain links TRBV3-1 (or the pseudogene TRBV3-2) with TRBJ1-2, with TRBD1 identical over 7 bases. Losses at the gene ends were 0 bases for V and 4 bases for J; bases not matched to a gene: 8. The CDR3 is 16 amino acids. The germline CDR1 and CDR2 sequences are LGHDT and YNNKEL (reference sequence). In DNA form, the CDR3 reads TGTGCCAGCAGCCAAGATGCGGGAAGGGGGCCCTATGGCTACACCTTC. Residues: CASSQDAGRGPYGYTF.

This clone appeared a single time. V is TRBV7-9 and J is TRBJ2-3; D is tentatively TRBD1 or TRBD2 (5 bases each). Germline V CDR1 and CDR2: SEHNR, FQNEAQ (reference sequence). The length of the CDR3 is 16 residues. Trimming removed 5 bases at V and 0 bases at J, with 15 bases between. CDR3 bases: TGTGCCAGCAGCCTCCTCGGGGACGCTAGCACAGATACGCAGTATTTT. Its translation is CASSLLGDASTDTQYF. Complete variable domain (other parts from reference TRBV7-9 and TRBJ2-3): DTGVSQNPRHKITKRGQNVTFRCDPISEHNRLYWYRQTLGQGPEFLTYFQNEAQLEKSRLLSDRFSAERPKGSFSTLEIQRTEQGDSAMYLCASSLLGDASTDTQYFGPGTRLTVL.

The sample holds one count of this clone. V gene TRBV27 combines with J gene TRBJ2-7; D is possibly TRBD2 (5 bases). This CDR3 contains 14 residues. CDR1 is MNHEY, CDR2 SMNVEV, per germline (reference sequence). The ends were cut back, 3 bases at V and 6 bases at J, with 15 bases in the middle. CDR3 nucleotides: TGTGCCAGCAGTTTTACGGTAGCGAAGAGCGAGCAGTACTTC. Its protein product is CASSFTVAKSEQYF.

The genes are TRBV7-3 and TRBJ2-3; D is possibly TRBD2 (6 bases). The CDR3 extends over 14 amino acids. Germline V lookup: CDR1 SGHTA, CDR2 FQGTGA. V dropped 3 bases and J dropped 2 bases, with 9 bases sitting between them. DNA of the CDR3: TGTGCCAGCAGCTTCGGGACTGCCACAGATACGCAGTATTTT. Its protein product is CASSFGTATDTQYF. Based on the CDR3 plus reference TRBV7-3 and TRBJ2-3, the full variable domain is GAGVSQTPSNKVTEKGKYVELRCDPISGHTALYWYRQSLGQGPEFLIYFQGTGAADDSGLPNDRFFAVRPEGSVSTLKIQRTERGDSAVYLCASSFGTATDTQYFGPGTRLTVL.

The chain uses TRBV9 and TRBJ2-1; 9 positions match TRBD2. The length of the CDR3 is 19 residues. V lost 0 bases and J lost 5; bases outside the gene matches: 15. CDR1 and CDR2 (germline): SGDLS, YYNGEE. The CDR3 reads CASSVASPEGLAPNNEQFF. For the CDR3, the DNA is TGTGCCAGCAGCGTAGCTTCCCCCGAAGGACTAGCGCCGAACAATGAGCAGTTCTTC. The full variable domain, completed using reference TRBV9 and TRBJ2-1, is DSGVTQTPKHLITATGQRVTLRCSPRSGDLSVYWYQQSLDQGLQFLIQYYNGEERAKGNILERFSAQQFPDLHSELNLSSLELGDSALYFCASSVASPEGLAPNNEQFFGPGTRLTVL.

V and J are TRBV27 and TRBJ1-2; no reliable D call. This CDR3 contains 16 residues. Germline V CDR1 and CDR2: MNHEY, SMNVEV (reference sequence). With 5 bases removed from V and 0 bases from J, the gap between germline ends came to 16 bases. The CDR3 DNA reads TGTGCCAGCAGTCACGGAGGAGACCTCTCTAACTATGGCTACACCTTC. As protein: CASSHGGDLSNYGYTF.